The clone carrying this TCR beta chain has ten or more counts. Its antigen remains unidentified. Amplifying from RNA transcripts, the study obtained TCR beta CDR3 regions. RT-PCR in the first round used HTBI primers; a second-round multiplex PCR followed. A single record per CDR3 protein comes from TCRdb applying MiXCR to the multiplex PCR reads. The table records about 370,000 distinct CDR3 sequences, roughly a sixth of them present only once. The entry originates in a study of Graves' ophthalmopathy and Graves' hyperthyroidism. Whole-study results and caveats: The blood repertoire also included most expanded thyroid clonotypes above 0.001 frequency.

Each hyperthyroidism patient was newly diagnosed, with under 2 months' duration, and aged 18 to 65. Excluded were patients with other autoimmune diseases, uncontrolled infections, pregnancy or lactation. PBMCs were obtained from about 9.4 ml of fresh peripheral blood. The CDR3 contains 13 residues. Looked up from germline, CDR1 is SGHKS and CDR2 is YYEKEE (reference sequence). The ends were cut back, 4 bases at V and 2 bases at J, with 9 bases in the middle. The clonotype was recovered from an adult woman with stable Graves' hyperthyroidism. The sample was peripheral blood. The chain combines TRBV5-5 with TRBJ2-5, with D uncertain. CDR3 residues: CASSQERQETQYF. The CDR3, as DNA: TGTGCCAGCAGCCAAGAGCGACAAGAGACCCAGTACTTC.